These T cell receptor beta chains were read from a single sample in a study of cytomegalovirus exposure and HLA in healthy donors. Clones were read by immunoSEQ multiplex PCR, and TCRdb kept only the in-frame ones, dropping some. The sample holds over 100,000 clones, around two thirds seen once. Material for sequencing was PBMCs. These receptors came from a woman in her thirties or forties in good health and CMV-seronegative. The CDR3 runs from the conserved cysteine through the conserved F or W. Fields, in order: J gene, V gene, clone size, D gene, CDR3 DNA, CDR3 protein. A D gene is named only where the DNA matches it firmly. Not every row has a clone size; where given, it reads once, few, many or a size class.

>TRBJ2-1|TRBV30|few|NA
TGTGCCTGGAGTGTACGTGGGACTCCGAGGGAGCAGTTCTTC
CAWSVRGTPREQFF
>TRBJ2-7|TRBV6-1|NA|NA
TGTGCCAGCAGTGAAGCTGTCAGGGAGCAGTACTTC
CASSEAVREQYF
>TRBJ2-3|TRBV9|NA|TRBD2
TGTGCCAGCAGTAGAAGGCGGGGGGATGATGGAGATACGCAGTATTTT
CASSRRRGDDGDTQYF
>TRBJ2-7|TRBV27|NA|NA
TGCGCCAGCAGTTTCGGGACACATTGGGAGCAGTACTTC
CASSFGTHWEQYF
>TRBJ2-3|TRBV7-9|NA|TRBD2
TGTGCCAGCAGCTTAATCTGGACTAGCGGGTTAGATACGCAGTATTTT
CASSLIWTSGLDTQYF
>TRBJ2-1|TRBV5-1|NA|TRBD1
TGCGCCAGCAGCCAACGGACAGGGGGCTACAATGAGCAGTTCTTC
CASSQRTGGYNEQFF
>TRBJ1-1|TRBV28|NA|TRBD1
TGTGCCAGCGTTTACAGGGGATCGAACACTGAAGCTTTCTTT
CASVYRGSNTEAFF
>TRBJ1-5|TRBV19|few|NA
TGTGCCAGTAGCAGTAATCCGTATTCAGGTCGCAATCAGCCCCAGCATTTT
CASSSNPYSGRNQPQHF
>TRBJ1-6|TRBV2|NA|NA
TGTGCCAGCAGACAACAGGGTGTAGATTCACCCCTCCACTTT
CASRQQGVDSPLHF
>TRBJ1-1|TRBV6-1|NA|NA
TGTGCCAGCCTTTTACAAATGGGCGATGAAGCTTTCTTT
CASLLQMGDEAFF
>TRBJ1-2|TRBV25-1|few|NA
TGTGCCAGCAGTGAGGGCCCACTTGGCTACACCTTC
CASSEGPLGYTF
>TRBJ1-2|TRBV5-1|NA|TRBD1
TGCGCCAGCAGCTCCGGGACAGGGCCCTATGGCTACACCTTC
CASSSGTGPYGYTF
>TRBJ1-4|TRBV9|NA|TRBD1
TGTGCCAGCAGCGTCGACAGGGATGAAAAACTGTTTTTT
CASSVDRDEKLFF
>TRBJ1-4|TRBV7-9|NA|TRBD1
TGTGCCAGCAGCCCAAGGTACAGGGACAGGGAAGGTGAAAAACTGTTTTTT
CASSPRYRDREGEKLFF
>TRBJ1-3|TRBV2|NA|TRBD1
TGTGCCAGCAGTCGGGACAGCTCTGGAAACACCATATATTTT
CASSRDSSGNTIYF
>TRBJ2-7|TRBV7-3|NA|TRBD1
TGTGCCAGCAGCTTAGTTGGCAGGGGGCCGTCGGGCGAGCAGTACTTC
CASSLVGRGPSGEQYF
>TRBJ1-6|TRBV4-2|once|NA
TGTGCCAGCAGCCAAGAACAGGGTAATAATTCACCCCTCCACTTT
CASSQEQGNNSPLHF
>TRBJ2-4|TRBV6-1|few|TRBD1
TGTGCCAGCAGTGCGGATTGGACAGGCCAAAACATTCAGTACTTC
CASSADWTGQNIQYF
>TRBJ2-1|TRBV5-4|NA|TRBD1
TGTGCCAGCTGCCGACAGGGGGGAGGTCTGAGCTCCTACAATGAGCAGTTCTTC
CASCRQGGGLSSYNEQFF
>TRBJ1-3|TRBV4-2|few|TRBD1
TGTGCCAGCAGCCCCCCAGGACAGGGGTCTGGAAACACCATATATTTT
CASSPPGQGSGNTIYF
>TRBJ2-7|TRBV18|NA|TRBD1
TGTGCCAGCTCACCACCGAGACAGGGGGCTTACGAGCAGTACTTC
CASSPPRQGAYEQYF
>TRBJ2-3|TRBV7-8|NA|TRBD2
TGTGCCAGCAGCTCCAGACTAGCGGGGGAGACAGATACGCAGTATTTT
CASSSRLAGETDTQYF
>TRBJ1-2|TRBV19|NA|NA
TGTGCCAGTACTCAGGGTGCTGGCTACACCTTC
CASTQGAGYTF
>TRBJ2-2|TRBV6-4|medium-sized|TRBD2
TGTGCCAGCAGTGCTTTTTCTAGCGGGGCCGAAACCGGGGAGCTGTTTTTT
CASSAFSSGAETGELFF
>TRBJ2-1|TRBV12-5|few|NA
TGTGCTAGTGCCTCCTCCAGGCGGGTCAATGAGCAGTTCTTC
CASASSRRVNEQFF
>TRBJ2-3|TRBV11-2|few|TRBD2
TGTGCCAGCAGCTTAGCCCCCACGGGGGGGAGCACAGATACGCAGTATTTT
CASSLAPTGGSTDTQYF
>TRBJ1-5|TRBV30|few|NA
TGTGCCTGGAGTAGAACGGGGTCCAGAGGATTTCACGGGCAGCCCCAGCATTTT
CAWSRTGSRGFHGQPQHF
>TRBJ2-1|TRBV18|NA|TRBD1
TGTGCCAGCTCAGGGGGACAGGGTCCCTACAATGAGCAGTTCTTC
CASSGGQGPYNEQFF
>TRBJ2-1|TRBV19|NA|TRBD2
TGTGCCAGTAGTGGGAGCGGGGGTGAGCAGTTCTTC
CASSGSGGEQFF
>TRBJ2-3|TRBV11-1|NA|NA
TGTGCCAGCAGCTCTTTCACAGATACGCAGTATTTT
CASSSFTDTQYF
>TRBJ1-4|TRBV27|NA|NA
TGTGCCAGCAGGCCGGACTGGGCTAATGAAAAACTGTTTTTT
CASRPDWANEKLFF
>TRBJ1-5|TRBV4-3|NA|NA
TGCGCCAGCAGCCAAGAACGGCAGGGAAGGGGCAATCAGCCCCAGCATTTT
CASSQERQGRGNQPQHF
>TRBJ1-2|TRBV9|NA|NA
TGTGCCAGCAGCGTAGTCGGGTCAATAGGCTACACCTTC
CASSVVGSIGYTF
>TRBJ1-3|TRBV11-2|few|NA
TGTGCCAGCAGCCCACGGGGGGAGAGCACGGCCAGAAACACCATATATTTT
CASSPRGESTARNTIYF
>TRBJ1-1|TRBV19|NA|NA
TGTGCCAGTAGTAGACCGGAGTTGAACACTGAAGCTTTCTTT
CASSRPELNTEAFF
>TRBJ1-6|TRBV14|NA|NA
TGTGCCAGCAGCCACTCTGGTGGCACCCTCCACTTT
CASSHSGGTLHF
>TRBJ1-4|TRBV21-1|NA|NA
TGTGCCAGTCTAGGGGTCGTCGGTGAAAAACTGTTTTTT
CASLGVVGEKLFF
>TRBJ2-2|TRBV15|NA|NA
TGTGCCACCAGCAGAGATAGAACCGGGGAGCTGTTTTTT
CATSRDRTGELFF
>TRBJ1-1|TRBV27|few|NA
TGTGCCAGCAGTCCCTACAGGGAAGGGACTGAAGCTTTCTTT
CASSPYREGTEAFF
>TRBJ1-2|TRBV2|NA|NA
TGTGCCAGCAGACTGAACTATGGCTACACCTTC
CASRLNYGYTF
>TRBJ1-2|TRBV27|NA|TRBD1
TGTGCCAGCAGTTTCCGGACAGGGGCCGGCTACACCTTC
CASSFRTGAGYTF
>TRBJ2-7|TRBV5-1|NA|TRBD1
TGCGCCAGCAGCTTCATGGGGACAGGGTCCGCGTTTGGGGAGCAGTACTTC
CASSFMGTGSAFGEQYF
>TRBJ1-5|TRBV19|NA|TRBD1
TGTGCCAGTAAAGGGACAGGGGATCAGCCCCAGCATTTT
CASKGTGDQPQHF
>TRBJ2-1|TRBV27|few|NA
TGTGCCAGCAGCTTTCGAGGATCCTACAATGAGCAGTTCTTC
CASSFRGSYNEQFF
>TRBJ1-5|TRBV28|once|NA
TGTGCCAGCAGTTTAGGGCCAGGGGAGGGGGATCAGCCCCAGCATTTT
CASSLGPGEGDQPQHF
>TRBJ1-1|TRBV7-2|NA|NA
TGTGCCAGCAGCTTAGGCCCGGGGGAGACTGAAGCTTTCTTT
CASSLGPGETEAFF
>TRBJ2-2|TRBV30|NA|TRBD2
TGTGCCTGGAGTGGGGCTAGCGGTAGCACCGGGGAGCTGTTTTTT
CAWSGASGSTGELFF
>TRBJ1-1|TRBV9|NA|NA
TGTGCCAGCAGCGTAGGGGGCCCCAGAAACACTGAAGCTTTCTTT
CASSVGGPRNTEAFF